The 20 T cell receptor beta chains given below trace back to one sample, sequenced in a study of blood T cell repertoires in COVID-19. Method: immunoSEQ multiplex PCR; TCRdb's copy keeps in-frame clones and lacks some. The table includes more than 150,000 clones, roughly 79% detected once. Sequencing was done on a sample of peripheral blood. The receptors were gathered from a woman of 80 years or more with COVID-19, enrolled during active disease.

The V call is TRBV7-9, the J call TRBJ2-3, with unresolved D. The CDR3 consists of 15 residues. CDR1 is SEHNR and CDR2 is FQNEAQ in the germline V gene (reference sequence). V was cut by 1 base and J by 1 base, with 9 bases left in between. CDR3 sequence: CASSLVVSRTDTQYF. The DNA for the CDR3 is TGTGCCAGCAGCTTAGTTGTAAGCCGCACAGATACGCAGTATTTT.

J is TRBJ2-1 and V is TRBV5-1; TRBD2 matches 11 bases. Germline V gene lookup returns CDR1 SGHRS and CDR2 YFSETQ. The CDR3 is made up of 16 amino acids. The J segment lost 8 bases and the V segment lost 2 bases, leaving 9 bases of the junction unmatched. The CDR3 sequence: CASSFLAGGLGHEQFF. The DNA for the CDR3 is TGCGCCAGCAGCTTTTTAGCGGGAGGGTTAGGGCATGAGCAGTTCTTC.

There are a few counts of this clone. The chain is built from TRBV7-8 and TRBJ1-4; possibly TRBD1 for D (6 bases). V lost 3 bases, J lost 3 bases, and 14 bases lay in between. Germline CDR1 SGHVS, CDR2 FQNEAQ. The CDR3 is 16 amino acids. Here the CDR3 reads CASSFPRGGANEKLFF. The CDR3 region has the DNA TGTGCCAGCAGCTTCCCTAGGGGGGGAGCTAATGAAAAACTGTTTTTT. Together with reference TRBV7-8 and TRBJ1-4, the CDR3 gives the full variable domain: GAGVSQSPRYKVAKRGQDVALRCDPISGHVSLFWYQQALGQGPEFLTYFQNEAQLDKSGLPSDRFFAERPEGSVSTLKIQRTQQEDSAVYLCASSFPRGGANEKLFFGSGTQLSVL.

The CDR3 DNA follows: TGTGCCAGCAGCCTATATAATTCACCCCTCCACTTT. Translating gives CASSLYNSPLHF. The chain joins TRBV28 to TRBJ1-6; the D is unclear. V dropped 6 bases and J dropped 4 bases, with 4 bases sitting between them. The germline V gene encodes CDR1 MDHEN and CDR2 SYDVKM. There are 12 residues in the CDR3.

This chain uses TRBV28 with TRBJ1-1, with 8 bases matching TRBD1. V was clipped by 8 bases and J by 1 base; unmatched bases: 6. CDR1 is MDHEN and CDR2 is SYDVKM in the germline V gene. The CDR3 runs to 14 residues. CDR3 loop: CASEAGGANTEAFF. CDR3 coding DNA: TGTGCCAGCGAGGCAGGGGGCGCGAACACTGAAGCTTTCTTT.

This chain uses TRBV5-1 with TRBJ2-3; the D is unclear. Germline V lookup: CDR1 SGHRS, CDR2 YFSETQ. The CDR3 covers 13 residues. V shed 1 base and J shed 4 bases, with 7 bases lying between them. The CDR3 DNA sequence: TGCGCCAGCAGCTTGTTAGTGGCAGATACGCAGTATTTT. Residues: CASSLLVADTQYF.

The rearrangement joins TRBV6-5 to TRBJ1-4; D is ambiguous. V was shortened by 6 bases and J by 8 bases, with 16 bases between the two germline ends. This CDR3 contains 14 residues. CDR1 is MNHEY, CDR2 SVGAGI, per germline. The CDR3 loop is CASRTSGVREKLFF. CDR3 DNA: TGTGCCAGCAGAACCAGTGGAGTGAGGGAAAAACTGTTTTTT.

The rearrangement links TRBV2 to TRBJ2-3; TRBD2 agrees at 7 bases. Trimming at V came to 3 bases and at J to 0 bases, leaving 9 bases not matched to a gene. The CDR3 has 17 amino acids. The germline V gene has CDR1 SNHLY and CDR2 FYNNEI. The CDR3 DNA reads TGTGCCAGCAGTGACCCCGGGGAGCGGGGTAGCACAGATACGCAGTATTTT. Protein product: CASSDPGERGSTDTQYF.

This clone was counted between two and nine times. J is TRBJ2-2 and V is TRBV7-2; 9 bases agree with TRBD2. Germline V gives CDR1 SGHTA, CDR2 FQGNSA. The V segment lost 2 bases and the J segment 6 bases; nucleotides outside the gene matches: 7. The CDR3 loop spans 16 amino acids. CDR3 sequence reads: CASSLRVSGRAGELFF. The CDR3 DNA sequence: TGTGCCAGCAGCTTAAGGGTTAGCGGGAGAGCCGGGGAGCTGTTTTTT. Full variable domain (remainder filled in from reference TRBV7-2 and TRBJ2-2): GAGVSQSPSNKVTEKGKDVELRCDPISGHTALYWYRQSLGQGLEFLIYFQGNSAPDKSGLPSDRFSAERTGGSVSTLTIQRTQQEDSAVYLCASSLRVSGRAGELFFGEGSRLTVL.

This clone came up once. This chain connects TRBV3-1 (or the pseudogene TRBV3-2) to TRBJ2-1; the D gene is possibly TRBD1 (6 bases). The germline V gene has CDR1 LGHDT and CDR2 YNNKEL (reference sequence). This CDR3 has 17 amino acids. Trimming removed 0 bases at V and 6 bases at J, with 18 bases between. The CDR3 sequence: CASSQDWGRKGGNEQFF. CDR3 nucleotide sequence: TGTGCCAGCAGCCAAGACTGGGGGCGTAAAGGGGGCAATGAGCAGTTCTTC.

The chain combines TRBV5-1 with TRBJ1-1, with a possible D match to TRBD1 (6 bases). Trimming took 0 bases from V and 7 from J, leaving 13 bases between them. Germline V CDR1 and CDR2: SGHRS, YFSETQ. This CDR3 comprises 14 residues. CDR3 sequence (DNA): TGCGCCAGCAGCTTGGAAGGGACACAAATTGAAGCTTTCTTT. This codes for CASSLEGTQIEAFF.

This chain connects TRBV28 to TRBJ2-3; the D gene is possibly TRBD1 (6 bases). The CDR3 is 15 amino acids. Trimming removed 6 bases from V and 5 bases from J, with 18 bases in between. CDR1 is MDHEN, CDR2 SYDVKM, per germline. DNA of the CDR3: TGTGCCAGCAGACCCACACAGGGTATCCGAGATACGCAGTATTTT. It is translated as CASRPTQGIRDTQYF. Based on the CDR3 plus reference TRBV28 and TRBJ2-3, the full variable domain is DVKVTQSSRYLVKRTGEKVFLECVQDMDHENMFWYRQDPGLGLRLIYFSYDVKMKEKGDIPEGYSVSREKKERFSLILESASTNQTSMYLCASRPTQGIRDTQYFGPGTRLTVL.

This chain links TRBV5-6 with TRBJ2-2; D uncertain. The CDR3 is made up of 13 amino acids. From germline, CDR1 is SGHDT and CDR2 YYEEEE. Trimming cost V 3 bases and J 1 base, with 4 bases left between them. The CDR3 DNA reads as TGTGCCAGCAGCTCCTGGAACACCGGGGAGCTGTTTTTT. Translating it yields CASSSWNTGELFF.

The chain is built from TRBV7-2 and TRBJ1-2, with D possibly TRBD1 on 5 matching bases. This CDR3 spans 12 amino acids. Trimming took 5 bases from V and 8 from J, leaving 12 bases between them. CDR1 and CDR2 from the germline V gene are SGHTA and FQGNSA. The CDR3 spells CASSPAGRGYTF. CDR3 bases: TGTGCCAGCAGCCCAGCAGGGCGCGGCTACACCTTC.

This clone was recorded once. The gene calls are TRBV7-6 and TRBJ1-6; D is unresolved. Trimming took 1 base from V and 10 from J, leaving 17 bases between them. The CDR3 runs 16 residues. Germline CDR1 SGHVS, CDR2 FNYEAQ. In DNA form, the CDR3 reads TGTGCCAGCAGCTTAGAGGACGGGGTAGTAGGATCACCCCTCCACTTT. Protein sequence: CASSLEDGVVGSPLHF.

The V and J genes are TRBV18 and TRBJ2-1; the match to TRBD1 covers 7 bases. Germline V lookup: CDR1 KGHSH, CDR2 LQKENI. The CDR3 has 15 residues. After removal of 8 bases from V and 5 bases from J, the junction contained 12 bases not matched to a gene. CDR3 in amino acids: CASRRQGQRDNEQFF. CDR3 nucleotides: TGTGCCAGCCGACGACAGGGACAGAGGGACAATGAGCAGTTCTTC.

The V and J genes are TRBV15 and TRBJ2-2; 8 bases map to TRBD1. The CDR3 totals 16 residues. The germline V gene has CDR1 LNHNV and CDR2 YYDKDF (reference sequence). J lost 4 bases, V lost 5 bases, and 9 bases had no gene match. In DNA, the CDR3 is TGTGCCACCAGCCGTGCGGGGACAGGAGTCACCGGGGAGCTGTTTTTT. Its protein product is CATSRAGTGVTGELFF.

V is TRBV21-1 and J is TRBJ2-7; the DNA was not compared with TRBD2, the D call given in the table. TRBV21-1 constitutes a pseudogene. There are 18 residues in the CDR3. DNA for the CDR3: TGTGCCAGCAGCATAACACCGGGACTAGCGGTACGCTCCTACGAGCAGTACTTC. The encoded protein is CASSITPGLAVRSYEQYF.

V is TRBV9 and J is TRBJ2-1; 12 bases align to TRBD2. CDR1 is SGDLS, CDR2 YYNGEE, per germline. CDR3 length equals 17 residues. Trimming removed 0 bases from V and 9 bases from J; junction bases left unmatched: 10. CDR3 sequence: CASSVGASGRALGEQFF. In DNA form, the CDR3 reads TGTGCCAGCAGCGTAGGGGCTAGCGGGAGGGCCCTCGGTGAGCAGTTCTTC.

This chain joins TRBV5-1 and TRBJ2-2, with 8 bases that match TRBD1. In germline, CDR1 is SGHRS, CDR2 YFSETQ. V was pared by 4 bases and J by 5 bases, with 7 bases of the junction left unmatched. The length of the CDR3 is 15 residues. The CDR3 loop reads CASSPDRVGTGELFF. CDR3 nucleotides: TGCGCCAGCAGCCCGGACAGGGTTGGGACCGGGGAGCTGTTTTTT.